This TCR beta chain was found in a study of T cell responses to AZD1222 COVID-19 vaccine. This CDR3 region has 14 residues. The V segment lost 8 bases and the J segment 0 bases; nucleotides outside the gene matches: 0. Germline CDR1 is MGHDK and CDR2 is SYGVNS. Here immunoSEQ multiplex PCR was the method, and the copy in TCRdb shows in-frame clones only, minus some. This sample has some 150,000 clones, with about nine tenths found just once. A note on this clone: Its antigen is unknown.

General observations from the study: Most donors were white British and more were female, and clonal diversity was possibly underestimated. Nearly half of spike-specific TCRs reportedly target unmutated variant regions.

V and J are TRBV25-1 and TRBJ2-1, with TRBD2 matching over 11 bases. The input for sequencing was peripheral blood, taken 28 days after the second AZD1222 dose. The receptor comes from an adult who received the AZD1222 COVID-19 vaccine. The CDR3, as DNA: TGTGCCAGCGGACTAGCGGGCTCCTACAATGAGCAGTTCTTC. Translating it yields CASGLAGSYNEQFF. Supplemented by reference TRBV25-1 and TRBJ2-1, the full variable domain reads EADIYQTPRYLVIGTGKKITLECSQTMGHDKMYWYQQDPGMELHLIHYSYGVNSTEKGDLSSESTVSRIRTEHFPLTLESARPSHTSQYLCASGLAGSYNEQFFGPGTRLTVL.